The present entry profiles one TCR beta chain with its context. This table comes from immunoSEQ multiplex PCR, and its TCRdb copy is limited to in-frame clones, with some not included. The table lists around 120,000 clones, over 65% of them singletons, with more than 2.5% in the top ten. This sample was included in a study of identifying expanded T cells in peripheral blood. The CDR3 runs to 11 residues. Trimming cost V 6 bases and J 3 bases, with 6 bases left between them. The V gene's germline CDR1 is SGHTS and CDR2 YDEGEE. The TCR sequence derives from a person aged 18 to 75 in good health. Input material: blood. The rearrangement links TRBV5-8 to TRBJ1-2; D unresolved. For the CDR3, the DNA is TGTGCCAGCATTCTTCACTATGGCTACACCTTC. It codes for CASILHYGYTF.